A selection of T cell receptor beta chains follows, all from one sample in a study of resident and recirculating memory T cells in vitiligo. Here immunoSEQ multiplex PCR was the method, and the copy in TCRdb shows in-frame clones only, minus some. Of 70,000 or so clones detected, approximately 91% appear once; the ten largest clones hold less than 5%. Sequencing was carried out using blood. The receptors shown here come from a male donor with vitiligo. Both conserved end residues are part of each CDR3. Each record gives: D gene, J gene, V gene, clone size, CDR3 protein, CDR3 DNA. A D gene is named only where the DNA matches it firmly. Clone sizes are given selectively: once, few, many, or a class where the clone is expanded.

>NA|TRBJ2-4|TRBV5-4|NA
CASSLGQGIQNIQYF
TGTGCCAGCAGCTTGGGGCAGGGTATCCAAAACATTCAGTACTTC
>NA|TRBJ2-7|TRBV6-6|NA
CASREYENYEQYF
TGTGCCAGCAGAGAGTATGAGAACTACGAGCAGTACTTC
>NA|TRBJ1-5|TRBV2|NA
CASKVHHQSNQPQHF
TGTGCCAGCAAAGTACACCACCAGTCCAATCAGCCCCAGCATTTT
>TRBD1|TRBJ1-1|TRBV19|NA
CASSIGGTGTTEAFF
TGTGCCAGTAGTATTGGAGGGACAGGAACAACTGAAGCTTTCTTT
>NA|TRBJ1-1|TRBV5-1|NA
CASRLRGGGGKDTEAFF
TGCGCCAGCCGACTCAGGGGTGGGGGGGGGAAGGACACTGAAGCTTTCTTT
>NA|TRBJ2-5|TRBV6-5|NA
CASSYTGGPLGETQYF
TGTGCCAGCAGTTACACAGGTGGCCCCCTGGGAGAGACCCAGTACTTC
>TRBD2|TRBJ2-3|TRBV10-1|many
CAIPTSARPPSTDTQYF
TGCGCCATCCCGACTAGCGCGAGACCGCCTAGCACAGATACGCAGTATTTT
>NA|TRBJ2-7|TRBV27|NA
CASSLGGTLPYEQYF
TGTGCCAGCAGTTTAGGCGGGACTCTCCCCTACGAGCAGTACTTC
>NA|TRBJ2-1|TRBV11-1|NA
CASSTRDNEQFF
TGTGCCAGCAGCACTAGGGACAATGAGCAGTTCTTC
>NA|TRBJ2-1|TRBV19|NA
CASSIDRHNEQFF
TGTGCCAGTAGTATAGATCGTCACAATGAGCAGTTCTTC
>NA|TRBJ2-2|TRBV4-2|NA
CASSQAEFSLITGELFF
TGTGCCAGCAGCCAAGCGGAGTTCAGTCTAATCACCGGGGAGCTGTTTTTT
>TRBD2|TRBJ2-1|TRBV9|NA
CASTQSGDFYNEQFF
TGTGCCAGCACCCAGAGCGGGGACTTCTACAATGAGCAGTTCTTC
>NA|TRBJ1-3|TRBV19|once
CASSIGGPGNTIYF
TGTGCCAGTAGTATAGGAGGGCCGGGAAACACCATATATTTT
>TRBD1|TRBJ1-2|TRBV6-6|NA
CASRPGTGGNYGYTF
TGTGCCAGCAGACCTGGGACAGGGGGAAACTATGGCTACACCTTC
>NA|TRBJ1-1|TRBV7-9|NA
CASSLDLGGNTEAFF
TGTGCCAGCAGCTTAGATCTGGGAGGGAACACTGAAGCTTTCTTT
>TRBD1|TRBJ1-1|TRBV4-3|NA
CASSPGTGASLVSEAFF
TGCGCCAGCAGCCCGGGGACAGGGGCCTCTTTGGTTTCTGAAGCTTTCTTT
>TRBD1|TRBJ1-2|TRBV5-4|NA
CASSPGTEDGYTF
TGTGCCAGCAGCCCCGGGACAGAAGATGGCTACACCTTC
>TRBD1|TRBJ1-6|TRBV7-9|NA
CASSEPGTGGIYNSPLHF
TGTGCCAGCAGCGAACCCGGGACAGGGGGCATCTATAATTCACCCCTCCACTTT
>TRBD1|TRBJ1-1|TRBV10-2|NA
CASSDTTGSNTEAFF
TGCGCCAGCAGTGACACGACAGGGTCTAACACTGAAGCTTTCTTT
>NA|TRBJ2-3|TRBV19|NA
CASNRGGFTDTQYF
TGTGCCAGCAACAGGGGAGGATTCACAGATACGCAGTATTTT
>TRBD2|TRBJ2-3|TRBV4-3|NA
CASSHQISGGGTDTQYF
TGCGCCAGCAGCCATCAAATTAGCGGGGGTGGCACAGATACGCAGTATTTT
>TRBD1|TRBJ1-1|TRBV4-1|NA
CASRRQGTTEAFF
TGCGCCAGCAGAAGACAGGGTACCACTGAAGCTTTCTTT
>NA|TRBJ2-1|TRBV6-6|once
CASSPAGLGSTIGQFF
TGTGCCAGCAGCCCAGCAGGGTTAGGTTCGACAATAGGGCAGTTCTTC
>TRBD2|TRBJ2-5|TRBV7-3|NA
CASSLTSQAGVRKTQYF
TGTGCCAGCAGCTTAACGTCGCAAGCGGGGGTTAGGAAGACCCAGTACTTC
>NA|TRBJ1-1|TRBV27|NA
CASSRRTENTEAFF
TGTGCCAGCAGCCGCAGGACAGAAAACACTGAAGCTTTCTTT
>TRBD1|TRBJ2-7|TRBV5-4|NA
CASSLPGQGSYEQYF
TGTGCCAGCAGCCTGCCGGGACAGGGTTCCTACGAGCAGTACTTC
>NA|TRBJ1-4|TRBV2|once
CAGRQKLEKLFF
TGTGCCGGTAGACAGAAACTTGAAAAACTGTTTTTT
>NA|TRBJ2-3|TRBV2|NA
CASNGVFTDTQYF
TGTGCCAGCAACGGGGTTTTCACAGATACGCAGTATTTT
>TRBD1|TRBJ1-1|TRBV7-6|NA
CASSRDRGYSEAFF
TGTGCCAGCAGCCGCGACAGGGGGTACTCTGAAGCTTTCTTT
>NA|TRBJ1-2|TRBV4-1|NA
CASSQPDGVNYGYTF
TGCGCCAGCAGCCAACCTGACGGAGTCAACTATGGCTACACCTTC
>TRBD1|TRBJ1-1|TRBV18|once
CASSQDRVSSEAFF
TGTGCCAGCTCACAGGACAGGGTGAGTTCTGAAGCTTTCTTT
>NA|TRBJ2-7|TRBV27|NA
CASSPSSYEQYF
TGTGCCAGCAGTCCTAGCTCCTACGAGCAGTACTTC